This T cell receptor beta chain was observed in a study of cytomegalovirus exposure and HLA in healthy donors. Looking at the study overall: In a later analysis, the approximately 120 validation repertoires were reported to have used the same platform as the roughly 670 first-cohort repertoires.

V was clipped by 2 bases and J by 3 bases, with 8 bases between them. The CDR3 totals 14 residues. Germline-derived CDR1 and CDR2 are SGHDT and YYEEEE. Sequencing used immunoSEQ multiplex PCR; TCRdb keeps in-frame clones, though not all of them. The data show 250,000 to 400,000 clones, roughly 87% seen once. The TCR was taken from a man younger than 40 in good health and CMV-seronegative. The J gene is TRBJ2-2, the V gene TRBV5-6, with unresolved D. The material sequenced was PBMCs. The CDR3, as DNA: TGTGCCAGCAGCTTTTCCCAGTACACCGGGGAGCTGTTTTTT. Protein: CASSFSQYTGELFF.